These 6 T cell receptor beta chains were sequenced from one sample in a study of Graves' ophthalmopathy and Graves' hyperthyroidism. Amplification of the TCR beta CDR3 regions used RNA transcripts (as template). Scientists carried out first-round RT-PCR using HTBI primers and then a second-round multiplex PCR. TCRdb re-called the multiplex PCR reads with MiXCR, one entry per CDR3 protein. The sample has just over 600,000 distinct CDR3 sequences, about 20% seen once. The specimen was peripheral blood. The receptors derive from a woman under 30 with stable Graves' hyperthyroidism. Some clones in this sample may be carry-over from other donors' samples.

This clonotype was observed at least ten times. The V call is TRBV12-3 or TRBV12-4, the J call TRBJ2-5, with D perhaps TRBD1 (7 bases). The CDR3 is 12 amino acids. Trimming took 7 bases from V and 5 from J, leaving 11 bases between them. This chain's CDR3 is CASTRGEETQYF. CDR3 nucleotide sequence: TGTGCCAGCACCAGGGGGGAGGAGACCCAGTACTTC.

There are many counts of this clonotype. The CDR3 DNA sequence: TGTGCCATCAGTGCGGACAGGAGAGAGACCCAGTACTTC. Its protein product is CAISADRRETQYF. J is TRBJ2-5 and V is TRBV10-3; 7 bases line up with TRBD1. Per germline, CDR1 ENHRY and CDR2 SYGVKD. The CDR3 spans 13 residues. V dropped 4 bases and J dropped 4; count of bases not matched to a gene: 3.

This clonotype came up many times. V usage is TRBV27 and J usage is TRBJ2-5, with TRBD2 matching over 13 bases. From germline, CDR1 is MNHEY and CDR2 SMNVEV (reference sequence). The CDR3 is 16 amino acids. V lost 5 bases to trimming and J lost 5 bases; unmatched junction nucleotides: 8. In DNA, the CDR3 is TGTGCCAGCAGTCTGACTAGCGGGGGGTTCTTGGAGACCCAGTACTTC. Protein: CASSLTSGGFLETQYF.

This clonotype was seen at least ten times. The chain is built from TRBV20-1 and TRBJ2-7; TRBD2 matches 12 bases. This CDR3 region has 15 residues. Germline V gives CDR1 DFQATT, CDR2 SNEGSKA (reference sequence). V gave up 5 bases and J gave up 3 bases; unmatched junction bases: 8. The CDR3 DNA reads TGCAGTGCTCTGCCACTAGCGGGGGGCGACTACGAGCAGTACTTC. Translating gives CSALPLAGGDYEQYF.

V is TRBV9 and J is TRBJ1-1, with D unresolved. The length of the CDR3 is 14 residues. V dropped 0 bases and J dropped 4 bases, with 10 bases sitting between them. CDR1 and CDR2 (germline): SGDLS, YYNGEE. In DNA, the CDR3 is TGTGCCAGCAGCGTAGGGCTGAAGAGCACTGAAGCTTTCTTT. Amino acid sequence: CASSVGLKSTEAFF. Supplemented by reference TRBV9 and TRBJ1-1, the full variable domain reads DSGVTQTPKHLITATGQRVTLRCSPRSGDLSVYWYQQSLDQGLQFLIQYYNGEERAKGNILERFSAQQFPDLHSELNLSSLELGDSALYFCASSVGLKSTEAFFGQGTRLTVV.

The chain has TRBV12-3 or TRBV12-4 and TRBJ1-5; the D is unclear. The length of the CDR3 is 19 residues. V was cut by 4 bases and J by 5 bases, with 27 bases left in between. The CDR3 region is CASSSSWAYFKVPYQPQHF. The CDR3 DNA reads TGTGCCAGCAGTTCGTCGTGGGCCTATTTCAAAGTTCCTTATCAGCCCCAGCATTTT.